This T cell receptor beta chain emerged from a study of OX40 agonist ivuxolimab in advanced cancers. Across the study: Two patients with cutaneous melanoma and one with hepatocellular carcinoma, three in total, showed partial responses. Findings and limits, study-wide: On average, a greater number of expanded clones characterised CD8+ T cells relative to CD4+. Low clonal expansion, among the lowest seen, marked partial responders at 0.1-3.0 mg/kg. Normalized T-cell clonal expansion was also low in some nonresponders.

Produced via immunoSEQ multiplex PCR; TCRdb's table is partial and in-frame only. The sample has around 94,000 clones; under 95% are singletons. To note about this clone: The antigen remains undetermined.

The V segment lost 4 bases and the J segment 5 bases; nucleotides outside the gene matches: 7. Germline CDR1 MDHEN, CDR2 SYDVKM. The CDR3 covers 15 residues. V gene TRBV28 combines with J gene TRBJ1-4; 7 bases agree with TRBD1. Sequencing was performed on CD4+ or CD8+ T cells sorted from blood, taken in a trial of the OX40 agonist ivuxolimab. The receptor comes from an adult with an advanced solid tumor such as melanoma, head and neck, liver or kidney cancer. CDR3 sequence (DNA): TGTGCCAGCAGTTGGGCCGGGACAGTAAATGAAAAACTGTTTTTT. Encoded protein: CASSWAGTVNEKLFF.